This T cell receptor beta chain was sequenced for a study of T cells after yellow fever vaccination. Overall study: Preparation of the low-cell-number fractions used SMART-Seq v4 Ultra Low Input.

From the 5' RACE reads, TCRdb called clonotypes with MiXCR, one entry per CDR3 protein. The sample has roughly 85,000 distinct CDR3 sequences, roughly 15% seen once. V shed 6 bases and J shed 2 bases, with 10 bases lying between them. Per the germline V gene, CDR1 is SQVTM and CDR2 is ANQGSEA. CDR3 size: 13 residues. This clonotype was counted a few times. Study-wide points: Contaminating bulk clonotypes could be abundant in FACS-sorted repertoires. CD4 and CD8 compartments shared a small share of clonotypes. Post-booster reappearance was seen for most primary-vaccination clones (roughly 97% CD4, around 88% CD8).

The genes are TRBV29-1 and TRBJ2-2; D perhaps matches TRBD1 (5 bases). This clonotype originated in a man between 18 and 29 years old who received the YFV17D yellow fever vaccine. The sequenced sample was CD8+ T cells not binding an NS4B(214-222) dextramer, sorted from PBMCs, obtained approximately 20 days after the first yellow fever vaccination. The CDR3 reads CSVTQGNTGELFF. CDR3 coding DNA: TGCAGCGTAACGCAGGGTAACACCGGGGAGCTGTTTTTT.